These 15 T cell receptor beta chains came from one sample sequenced in a study of blood T cell repertoires in COVID-19. Libraries were prepared by immunoSEQ multiplex PCR; TCRdb keeps only in-frame clonotypes and omits some of them. In the table there are more than 100,000 clones, around 81% of which are singletons. The sample consisted of peripheral blood. These TCRs come from a woman aged 55-69 years with active or convalescent COVID-19.

This clone showed up just a few times. V gene TRBV5-4 combines with J gene TRBJ1-4, with TRBD1 matching 7 bases. Germline-derived CDR1 and CDR2 are SGHNT and YYREEE (reference sequence). The CDR3 has 16 amino acids. Trimming took 4 bases from V and 2 from J; bases not matched to a gene: 8. Written as DNA, the CDR3 is TGTGCCAGCAGCCTTAAGGGGGCAGGGACTAATGAAAAACTGTTTTTT. Protein sequence: CASSLKGAGTNEKLFF.

V is TRBV9 and J is TRBJ2-1, with 7 nucleotides matching TRBD2. The trim removed 0 bases at V and 3 bases at J, leaving 3 bases unmatched. The CDR3 has 15 amino acids. Germline V gene lookup returns CDR1 SGDLS and CDR2 YYNGEE. The CDR3 DNA is TGTGCCAGCAGCGTAGACAGCGGGAACTACAATGAGCAGTTCTTC. This translates into CASSVDSGNYNEQFF. The full variable domain, its missing parts supplied by reference TRBV9 and TRBJ2-1, is DSGVTQTPKHLITATGQRVTLRCSPRSGDLSVYWYQQSLDQGLQFLIQYYNGEERAKGNILERFSAQQFPDLHSELNLSSLELGDSALYFCASSVDSGNYNEQFFGPGTRLTVL.

The chain has TRBV6-5 and TRBJ1-1; D unresolved. Trimming stripped 2 bases from V and 1 base from J, with 5 bases between. This CDR3 spans 13 amino acids. Germline V gene data show CDR1 as MNHEY and CDR2 as SVGAGI. The CDR3 region is CASSYEKNTEAFF. The CDR3 DNA is TGTGCCAGCAGTTACGAGAAGAACACTGAAGCTTTCTTT.

With respect to this clone: The same CDR3 arises from other DNA sequences in this sample as well. The chain employs TRBV7-9 and TRBJ1-2; TRBD1 aligns across 8 bases. V shed 5 bases, J shed 4 bases, and the junction held 6 bases outside the gene matches. Germline V gives CDR1 SEHNR, CDR2 FQNEAQ (reference sequence). The CDR3 consists of 14 residues. In DNA form, the CDR3 reads TGTGCCAGCAGCCCAGGGGGCCTTGGCTATGGCTACACCTTC. Encoded protein: CASSPGGLGYGYTF.

The rearrangement uses TRBV7-2 and TRBJ2-3; D is possibly TRBD2 (6 bases). The V and J ends lost 1 base and 2 bases respectively, with 10 bases between them. Germline V gene sequence: CDR1 SGHTA, CDR2 FQGNSA. CDR3 length: 15 amino acids. The CDR3 DNA reads TGTGCCAGCAGCTTAGATGGGACTCTCACAGATACGCAGTATTTT. This codes for CASSLDGTLTDTQYF.

This clone has a single count. The chain combines TRBV6-5 with TRBJ2-5, with a tentative D call TRBD1 (5 bases). Trimming took off 8 bases at V and 2 bases at J, with 12 bases between the two ends. Germline V gives CDR1 MNHEY, CDR2 SVGAGI. This CDR3 spans 13 amino acids. The CDR3 loop reads CASRRTTQETQYF. The CDR3 coding sequence is TGTGCCAGCCGAAGGACAACTCAAGAGACCCAGTACTTC.

The chain joins TRBV11-2 to TRBJ2-3; D possibly corresponds to TRBD2 (6 bases). This CDR3 spans 15 amino acids. Trimming stripped 4 bases from V and 0 bases from J, with 11 bases between. Per germline, CDR1 SGHAT and CDR2 FQNNGV. The CDR3 DNA sequence: TGTGCCAGCAGCTATTTAGCGGCTAGCACAGATACGCAGTATTTT. The encoded protein is CASSYLAASTDTQYF.

The gene calls are TRBV6-6 and TRBJ1-1; no definite D call. V lost 7 bases, J lost 2 bases, and 5 bases lay in between. Germline lookup yields CDR1 MNHNY and CDR2 SVGAGI (reference sequence). The CDR3 is 11 amino acids. The chain's CDR3 is CASTINTEAFF. CDR3 DNA: TGTGCCAGCACCATTAACACTGAAGCTTTCTTT.

The chain combines TRBV4-1 with TRBJ2-6; maybe TRBD1 (5 bases). Germline V CDR1 and CDR2: MGHRA, YSYEKL. V was clipped by 0 bases and J by 1 base, with 13 bases between them. The CDR3 has 18 residues. CDR3 sequence: CASSQDSGHPSGANVLTF. The CDR3 DNA is TGCGCCAGCAGCCAAGATTCAGGACACCCGTCTGGGGCCAACGTCCTGACTTTC.

The CDR3 bases are TGTGCCAGCAGACAACCTGTCTCGAACACTGAAGCTTTCTTT. This encodes CASRQPVSNTEAFF. The gene calls are TRBV28 and TRBJ1-1; D is unresolved. This CDR3 has 14 amino acids. In germline, CDR1 is MDHEN, CDR2 SYDVKM. Trimming removed 6 bases at V and 1 base at J, with 12 bases between.

The rearrangement links TRBV4-1 to TRBJ2-7, with TRBD2 identical over 7 bases. Germline-derived CDR1 and CDR2 are MGHRA and YSYEKL. Losses at the gene ends were 1 base for V and 7 bases for J; bases not matched to a gene: 10. CDR3 length: 15 residues. The DNA of the CDR3 is TGCGCCAGCAGCCAAGTGGCGGGAGCCTCGGAAGAGCAGTACTTC. It is translated as CASSQVAGASEEQYF.

The rearrangement links TRBV7-2 to TRBJ2-5; D is uncertain. The CDR3 runs to 14 residues. Trimming shortened V by 5 bases and J by 4 bases, and 14 bases separated the two germline ends. Germline V gene data show CDR1 as SGHTA and CDR2 as FQGNSA. The CDR3: CASSPLRIPETQYF. For the CDR3, the DNA is TGTGCCAGCAGCCCTTTGAGAATCCCAGAGACCCAGTACTTC.

This clone was counted a few times. The V call is TRBV7-2, the J call TRBJ1-4, with a possible D match to TRBD1 (5 bases). V lost 4 bases to trimming and J lost 5 bases, with 11 bases between them. Germline V gives CDR1 SGHTA, CDR2 FQGNSA. The CDR3 is made up of 14 amino acids. The CDR3 bases are TGTGCCAGCAGCTGGTCCGGGGGAAATGAAAAACTGTTTTTT. Amino acid sequence: CASSWSGGNEKLFF. Looking up the rest from reference TRBV7-2 and TRBJ1-4 gives the full variable domain: GAGVSQSPSNKVTEKGKDVELRCDPISGHTALYWYRQSLGQGLEFLIYFQGNSAPDKSGLPSDRFSAERTGGSVSTLTIQRTQQEDSAVYLCASSWSGGNEKLFFGSGTQLSVL.

The chain links TRBV6-1 to TRBJ2-1, with 7 bases fitting TRBD2. With 1 base clipped from V and 9 bases from J, the junction kept 12 bases outside the gene matches. The CDR3 extends over 16 amino acids. From germline, CDR1 is MNHNS and CDR2 SASEGT. CDR3 nucleotides: TGTGCCAGCAGTGAAGGGGGGGGAGATGGCCAATCTGAGCAGTTCTTC. It encodes CASSEGGGDGQSEQFF.

The chain carries TRBV5-4 and TRBJ2-3, with 7 nucleotides matching TRBD2. This CDR3 has 16 amino acids. The germline CDR1 and CDR2 sequences are SGHNT and YYREEE (reference sequence). Trimming took 0 bases from V and 0 from J; bases not matched to a gene: 4. Here the CDR3 reads CASSLGLRGSTDTQYF. CDR3 DNA: TGTGCCAGCAGCTTGGGCCTGCGGGGGAGCACAGATACGCAGTATTTT.